The rows below give T cell receptor beta chains drawn from one sample of a study of T-cell reconstitution after alpha-beta-depleted transplantation in children. TCRdb fed the PCR reads into MiXCR, producing one record per CDR3 protein. This repertoire shows about 510,000 distinct CDR3 sequences, 10% to 12% found once; its top ten account for 13% to 15%. Sequenced material: PBMCs, mostly from graft donor cells, taken 180 days after TCRalphabeta/CD19-depleted stem cell transplant. The source is a female patient younger than 10 who had a stem cell transplant for aplastic anemia, so the T cells may come from the graft donor. CDR3s include the opening cysteine and the closing phenylalanine or tryptophan. A D gene is named only where the DNA matches it firmly. Clone size is stated in some rows and not others, as once, few, many or a class when expanded.

TRBJ1-1 | TRBV10-2 | - | few | CASSERPWVVLNTEAFF | TGCGCCAGCAGTGAGCGTCCCTGGGTGGTCCTGAACACTGAAGCTTTCTTT
TRBJ2-5 | TRBV7-2 | TRBD1 | - | CASSLGGGQVQETQYF | TGTGCCAGCAGCTTAGGGGGTGGACAGGTACAAGAGACCCAGTACTTC
TRBJ1-4 | TRBV29-1 | - | many | CSVEGEGADNEKLFF | TGCAGCGTTGAAGGGGAAGGGGCGGATAATGAAAAACTGTTTTTT
TRBJ2-1 | TRBV6-2/TRBV6-3 | - | few | CASSRPLANEQFF | TGTGCCAGCAGTCGACCTCTAGCGAATGAGCAGTTCTTC
TRBJ2-7 | TRBV7-9 | TRBD1 | few | CASSPLDRTGETYEQYF | TGTGCCAGCAGCCCACTAGACCGGACAGGCGAAACCTACGAGCAGTACTTC
TRBJ2-3 | TRBV29-1 | TRBD1 | - | CSVDVARGLGDTQYF | TGCAGCGTTGATGTCGCCAGGGGGCTAGGAGATACGCAGTATTTT
TRBJ1-1 | TRBV27 | - | - | CASILSGAGRTEAFF | TGTGCCAGCATCCTAAGTGGGGCAGGGAGGACTGAAGCTTTCTTT
TRBJ1-1 | TRBV12-3/TRBV12-4 | - | few | CASSIQTGSEAFF | TGTGCCAGCAGCATTCAAACAGGGTCAGAGGCTTTCTTT
TRBJ2-3 | TRBV9 | TRBD2 | - | CASSPRGAGGTDTQYF | TGTGCCAGCAGCCCCCGCGGAGCGGGGGGCACAGATACGCAGTATTTT
TRBJ1-2 | TRBV20-1 | - | - | CSARVARVGGYTF | TGCAGTGCTAGAGTCGCCAGGGTTGGCGGCTACACCTTC
TRBJ1-5 | TRBV20-1 | - | - | CSATSNQPQHF | TGCAGTGCTACAAGCAATCAGCCCCAGCATTTT
TRBJ2-5 | TRBV3-1 | - | - | CASSQDPVDETQYF | TGTGCCAGCAGCCAAGATCCGGTCGATGAGACCCAGTACTTC
TRBJ2-5 | TRBV5-1 | - | few | CASSLAADSQGRAQYF | TGCGCCAGCAGCTTGGCCGCGGACTCTCAGGGGAGGGCCCAGTACTTC